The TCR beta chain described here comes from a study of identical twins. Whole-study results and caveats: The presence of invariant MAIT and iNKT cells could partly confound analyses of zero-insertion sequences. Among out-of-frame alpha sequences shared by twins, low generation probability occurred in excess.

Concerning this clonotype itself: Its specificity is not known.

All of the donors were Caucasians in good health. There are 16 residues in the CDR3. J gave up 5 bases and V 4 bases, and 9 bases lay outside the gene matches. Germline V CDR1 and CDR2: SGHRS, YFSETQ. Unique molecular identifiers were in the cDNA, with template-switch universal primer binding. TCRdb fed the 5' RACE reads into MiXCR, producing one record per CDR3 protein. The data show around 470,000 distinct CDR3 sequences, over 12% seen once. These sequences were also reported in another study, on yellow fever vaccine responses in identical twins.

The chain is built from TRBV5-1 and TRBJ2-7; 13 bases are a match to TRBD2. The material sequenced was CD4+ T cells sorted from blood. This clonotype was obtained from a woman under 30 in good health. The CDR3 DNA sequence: TGCGCCAGCAGCGGAGGAACTAGCGGGAGGGCCCACGAGCAGTACTTC. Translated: CASSGGTSGRAHEQYF.